The 19 T cell receptor beta chains below come from one sample, sequenced in a study of blood T cells in healthy people across ages. PCR was performed a second time for roughly 6 to 12 cycles using a sample-barcoded 5' primer and a J-beta primer mix. MiXCR was run by TCRdb on the 5' RACE reads, yielding one entry per CDR3 protein. The profile shows about 1.5 million distinct CDR3 sequences, approximately 38% of them singletons. Sequencing was done on a sample of blood. The receptors come from a young woman in good health.

This clonotype appeared once. V is TRBV29-1 and J is TRBJ1-1, with D maybe TRBD1 (5 bases). This CDR3 comprises 19 residues. V was shortened by 5 bases and J by 1 base, with 29 bases between the two germline ends. Germline CDR1 reads SQVTM; CDR2 reads ANQGSEA. In DNA, the CDR3 is TGCAGCGTTTATGAGGGCCTAGGGGCCCTTCGTGGGCCGAACACTGAAGCTTTCTTT. Translation gives CSVYEGLGALRGPNTEAFF.

This clonotype was seen more than once but under ten times. The chain joins TRBV10-3 to TRBJ1-5; 12 nucleotides align to TRBD1. The length of the CDR3 is 19 residues. V trimming: 4 bases; J trimming: 6 bases; junction bases outside the gene matches: 16. Germline V CDR1 and CDR2: ENHRY, SYGVKD. The DNA of the CDR3 is TGTGCCATCAGTGGCGGGACAGGGGGCATCGGGGCCAAGGGTCAGCCCCAGCATTTT. Translating gives CAISGGTGGIGAKGQPQHF.

This clonotype turned up a few times. The chain is built from TRBV3-1 and TRBJ2-1, with 11 bases aligning to TRBD2. Looked up from germline, CDR1 is LGHDT and CDR2 is YNNKEL (reference sequence). The CDR3 totals 18 residues. J gave up 7 bases and V 3 bases, and 14 bases lay outside the gene matches. Here the CDR3 DNA reads TGTGCCAGCAGCCATATCCCCCACCAACTAGCGGGAGAAAATGAGCAGTTCTTC. Residues: CASSHIPHQLAGENEQFF.

V gene TRBV3-1 combines with J gene TRBJ2-3, with D perhaps TRBD2 (7 bases). This CDR3 is 17 amino acids long. Trimming stripped 4 bases from V and 2 bases from J, with 19 bases between. Germline CDR1 LGHDT, CDR2 YNNKEL (reference sequence). The CDR3 sequence: CASSLQVGGLNTDTQYF. The CDR3 DNA follows: TGTGCCAGCAGCCTACAAGTCGGGGGGCTGAACACAGATACGCAGTATTTT.

This clonotype was observed a handful of times. One end of the junction varies from germline; a read error may be responsible. As DNA, the CDR3 is TGTGCCAGCACTTTAGGGCAGTGGGCCGCCAGCACTGAAGCTTTCTTT. It specifies CASTLGQWAASTEAFF. The chain recombines TRBV12-3 or TRBV12-4 with TRBJ1-1; D is unresolved. The CDR3 has 16 residues.

This chain connects TRBV5-1 to TRBJ2-5; D is perhaps TRBD1 (6 bases). CDR3 length: 16 amino acids. Between the trimmed V and J ends, which lost 4 bases and 1 base, there was a span of 17 bases. Germline V lookup: CDR1 SGHRS, CDR2 YFSETQ. CDR3 in amino acids: CASSPGTRGGQETQYF. In DNA form, the CDR3 reads TGCGCCAGCAGCCCAGGAACCAGGGGCGGCCAAGAGACCCAGTACTTC.

V gene TRBV4-1 combines with J gene TRBJ2-5, with unresolved D. Trimming left V 2 bases short and J 5 bases short, with 6 bases between. Per the germline V gene, CDR1 is MGHRA and CDR2 is YSYEKL. CDR3 length: 12 residues. This CDR3 is CASSQRTETQYF. The CDR3 DNA reads TGCGCCAGCAGCCAACGGACGGAGACCCAGTACTTC.

This sequence joins TRBV6-1 and TRBJ2-3; TRBD2 matches at 11 bases. The trim removed 3 bases at V and 5 bases at J, leaving 7 bases unmatched. The germline gives CDR1 MNHNS, CDR2 SASEGT. The CDR3 consists of 16 residues. The CDR3 loop is CASSETSGVGGDTQYF. The DNA for the CDR3 is TGTGCCAGCAGTGAGACTAGCGGGGTAGGTGGAGATACGCAGTATTTT.

The chain has TRBV11-2 and TRBJ2-1, with D perhaps TRBD1 or TRBD2 (5 bases each). The germline V gene encodes CDR1 SGHAT and CDR2 FQNNGV. The CDR3 has 15 amino acids. V lost 4 bases, J lost 5 bases, and 15 bases lay in between. As DNA, the CDR3 is TGTGCCAGCAGCTCCTCCGACAGCGGAGACAATGAGCAGTTCTTC. This codes for CASSSSDSGDNEQFF.

V and J are TRBV19 and TRBJ2-5, with 10 positions matching TRBD2. Germline loops: CDR1 LNHDA, CDR2 SQIVND (reference sequence). This CDR3 contains 15 residues. The ends lost 5 bases at V and 4 bases at J; junction bases unmatched: 7. CDR3 in DNA: TGTGCCAGTAGTTATCTAGCGGGAGAGGGAGAGACCCAGTACTTC. It encodes CASSYLAGEGETQYF.

V is TRBV4-1 and J is TRBJ2-1; 12 bases are shared with TRBD1. The germline V gene has CDR1 MGHRA and CDR2 YSYEKL. V shed 4 bases and J 8 bases; nucleotides not matched to a gene: 6. The CDR3 sequence is 15 residues long. This CDR3 is CASSLPGQGADEQFF. The CDR3 coding sequence is TGCGCCAGCAGCCTTCCGGGACAGGGGGCGGATGAGCAGTTCTTC.

The chain couples TRBV28 to TRBJ2-3; D is unresolved. V gave up 6 bases and J gave up 2 bases, with 15 bases separating them. The CDR3 is 15 residues long. CDR1 and CDR2 (germline): MDHEN, SYDVKM. CDR3 region: CASSRLDGFTDTQYF. In DNA, the CDR3 is TGTGCCAGCAGCCGCCTTGATGGATTCACAGATACGCAGTATTTT.

There are a few counts of this clonotype. V and J are TRBV9 and TRBJ2-1; 11 bases agree with TRBD1. The CDR3 consists of 16 residues. The J segment lost 7 bases and the V segment lost 5 bases, leaving 11 bases of the junction unmatched. The germline CDR1 and CDR2 sequences are SGDLS and YYNGEE. The CDR3 region is CASSAPRDRGFNEQFF. The CDR3 DNA is TGTGCCAGCAGTGCCCCCAGGGACAGGGGGTTTAATGAGCAGTTCTTC.

This clonotype was observed at least ten times. The chain couples TRBV20-1 to TRBJ2-3; D remains ambiguous. This CDR3 is 14 amino acids long. Germline V gene sequence: CDR1 DFQATT, CDR2 SNEGSKA (reference sequence). With 6 bases removed from V and 4 bases from J, the gap between germline ends came to 17 bases. CDR3 loop: CSATDPYTADTQYF. The DNA for the CDR3 is TGCAGTGCAACCGACCCATACACGGCAGATACGCAGTATTTT.

This clonotype has a single count. The V gene is TRBV2, the J gene TRBJ2-7; TRBD2 agrees at 8 bases. CDR3 length equals 16 residues. V shed 3 bases and J 0 bases; nucleotides not matched to a gene: 7. Germline CDR1 reads SNHLY; CDR2 reads FYNNEI. CDR3 region: CASSDDGLANSYEQYF. The CDR3 coding sequence is TGTGCCAGCAGTGATGACGGACTAGCTAACTCCTACGAGCAGTACTTC.

As for this clonotype: Compared with germline, one end of the junction differs, possibly owing to a read error. The rearrangement joins TRBV5-1 to TRBJ2-7; D is possibly TRBD2 (6 bases). The CDR3 sequence is 15 residues long. In germline, CDR1 is SGHRS, CDR2 YFSETQ. This CDR3 reads CASSKRGMGSDEQYF. As DNA, the CDR3 is TGCGCCAGCAGCAAACGGGGGATGGGCTCCGACGAGCAGTACTTC.

This clonotype has just one count. This chain connects TRBV5-1 to TRBJ2-2; TRBD2 matches at 12 bases. CDR3 size: 16 residues. In germline, CDR1 is SGHRS, CDR2 YFSETQ. Trimming at V came to 5 bases and at J to 5 bases, leaving 7 bases not matched to a gene. This CDR3 reads CASRPRLAGATGELFF. In nucleotides, the CDR3 is TGCGCCAGCAGGCCGAGACTAGCGGGAGCTACCGGGGAGCTGTTTTTT.

This clonotype has only a few counts. The rearrangement uses TRBV27 and TRBJ2-7; TRBD1 matches 8 bases. CDR3 size: 16 residues. Germline assignment: CDR1 MNHEY and CDR2 SMNVEV (reference sequence). V lost 4 bases and J lost 1; bases outside the gene matches: 9. Written as DNA, the CDR3 is TGTGCCAGCAGTTCCCCCGGACAGGGCCATTCCTACGAGCAGTACTTC. Protein: CASSSPGQGHSYEQYF.

To note about this clonotype: At one of its ends the junction is not consistent with the germline gene, which may arise from a read error. The chain employs TRBV7-2 and TRBJ2-1, with D hard to call. The CDR3 loop spans 15 amino acids. Germline assignment: CDR1 SGHTA and CDR2 FQGNSA. The CDR3 bases are TGTGCCAGCAGCTTAGCGGGAAGCTCCTACGATGAGCAGTTCTTC. Translation gives CASSLAGSSYDEQFF.